This TCR beta chain was identified in a study of a mutant IDH1 vaccine in newly diagnosed glioma. About the research overall: Vaccines were first given 4-6 weeks after radiotherapy alone, or with temozolomide cycles. Mean patient age was roughly 43 years; 62.5% were male and about 40% female. Points from the study as a whole: Pseudoprogression showed no apparent link to changes in top peripheral T cell clonotypes.

Time point: week 23, last vaccination. Alongside topical imiquimod, each dose of vaccine comprised 300 ug of mutant IDH1 20-mer peptide. With respect to this clone: Its antigen is unknown.

Germline CDR1 reads SGHVS; CDR2 reads FNYEAQ. Trimming took 4 bases from V and 6 from J, leaving 17 bases between them. The CDR3 sequence is 15 residues long. TCRdb's copy holds only in-frame clones and misses some; the assay was immunoSEQ multiplex PCR. The sample consists of around 60,000 clones, 80% to 90% of them appearing once. The chain employs TRBV7-6 and TRBJ2-3; a possible D gene is TRBD2 (7 bases). The receptor was isolated from a man aged 25-45 years with glioma. The specimen comprised PBMCs, sampled from a glioma patient whose treatment included an IDH1 peptide vaccine. The CDR3 is CASSSLGGAGDTQYF. CDR3 bases: TGTGCCAGCAGCTCTCTTGGGGGGGCCGGGGATACGCAGTATTTT.